This T cell receptor (beta chain) is from a study of blood T cell repertoires in COVID-19. The V gene's germline CDR1 is SGDLS and CDR2 YYNGEE. The CDR3 is made up of 14 amino acids. V lost 0 bases to trimming and J lost 2 bases, with 6 bases between them. TCRdb's table, derived via immunoSEQ multiplex PCR, lists solely in-frame clones and lacks some. The repertoire holds under 250,000 clones, 80% to 95% seen once, with around 0.86% in the top ten. This sequence originates from a man aged 25 to 40 with COVID-19, enrolled during active disease. Input material: peripheral blood. This chain links TRBV9 with TRBJ1-3; TRBD1 might be the D (5 bases). The CDR3 DNA reads TGTGCCAGCAGCGTAGAAGGGGCTGGAAACACCATATATTTT. This gives the protein CASSVEGAGNTIYF.